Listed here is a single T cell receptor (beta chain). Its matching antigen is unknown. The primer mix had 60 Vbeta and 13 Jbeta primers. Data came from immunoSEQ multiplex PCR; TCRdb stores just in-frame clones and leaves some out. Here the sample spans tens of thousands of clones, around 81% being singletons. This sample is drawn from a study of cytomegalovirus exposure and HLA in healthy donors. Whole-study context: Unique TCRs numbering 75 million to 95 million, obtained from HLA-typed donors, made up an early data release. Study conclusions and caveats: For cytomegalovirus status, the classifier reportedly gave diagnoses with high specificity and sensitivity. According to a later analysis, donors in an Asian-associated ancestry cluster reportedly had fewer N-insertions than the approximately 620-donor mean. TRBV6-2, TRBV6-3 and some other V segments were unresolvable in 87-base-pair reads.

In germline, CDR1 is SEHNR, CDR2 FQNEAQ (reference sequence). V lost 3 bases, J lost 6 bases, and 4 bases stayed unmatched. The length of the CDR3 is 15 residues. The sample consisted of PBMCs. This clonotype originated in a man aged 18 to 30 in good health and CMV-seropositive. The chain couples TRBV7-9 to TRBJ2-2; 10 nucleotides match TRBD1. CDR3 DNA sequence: TGTGCCAGCAGCTTGGGGACAGGGGTCTCCGGGGAGCTGTTTTTT. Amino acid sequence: CASSLGTGVSGELFF.